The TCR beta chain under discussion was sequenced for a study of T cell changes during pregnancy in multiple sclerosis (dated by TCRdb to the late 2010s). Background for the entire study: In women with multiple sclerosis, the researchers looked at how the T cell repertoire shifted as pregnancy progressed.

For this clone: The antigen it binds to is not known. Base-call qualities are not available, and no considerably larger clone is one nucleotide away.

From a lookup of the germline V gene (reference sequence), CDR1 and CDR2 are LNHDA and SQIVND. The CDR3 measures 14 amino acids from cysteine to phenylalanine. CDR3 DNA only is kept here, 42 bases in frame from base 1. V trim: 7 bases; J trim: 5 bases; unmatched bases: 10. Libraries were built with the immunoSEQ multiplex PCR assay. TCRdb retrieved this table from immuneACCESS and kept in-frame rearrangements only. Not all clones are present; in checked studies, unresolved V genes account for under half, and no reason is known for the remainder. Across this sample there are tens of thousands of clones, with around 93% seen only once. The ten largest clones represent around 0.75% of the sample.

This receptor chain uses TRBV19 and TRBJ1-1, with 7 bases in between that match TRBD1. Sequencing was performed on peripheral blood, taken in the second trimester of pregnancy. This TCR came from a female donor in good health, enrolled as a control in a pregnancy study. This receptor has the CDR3 CASKEGAELTEAFF. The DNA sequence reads TGTGCCAGTAAAGAGGGGGCCGAGTTGACTGAAGCTTTCTTT.